This is a list of T cell receptor beta chains from one sample in a study of T cell repertoires in cytomegalovirus infection. Using its own MiXCR run on the reads, TCRdb lists one record per CDR3 protein. This table holds some 390,000 distinct CDR3 sequences, less than 20% found once. The source material was PBMCs. These receptors all come from a human donor in good health (CMV status not recorded). Some clones in this sample may be carry-over from other donors' samples. Both conserved end residues are trimmed from each CDR3. The listing skips clone size in some rows; elsewhere it reads once, few, many or a size class.

j_call clone_size v_call cdr3_aa
TRBJ1-5 . TRBV2 ASCSGLGQPQH
TRBJ2-7 many TRBV7-6 ASSEGLAGTLYEQY
TRBJ1-1 few TRBV10-3 AIRGTGGVTEAF
TRBJ2-7 few TRBV28 ASRLGLYYEQY
TRBJ1-4 . TRBV10-3 AISEAGQGGEKLF
TRBJ2-7 . TRBV4-2 ASSQERGSYEQY
TRBJ2-3 many TRBV7-2 ASSLGGLAGTDTQY
TRBJ2-2 many TRBV7-8 ASSLAWGTGEGAGELF
TRBJ1-2 . TRBV18 ASSPPGSQLRNYGYT
TRBJ2-3 many TRBV5-1 ASSLEAGDTQY
TRBJ1-4 . TRBV27 ASSRAGTNEKLF
TRBJ2-7 many TRBV7-2 ASRYTGTGYEQY
TRBJ1-2 many TRBV7-2 ASSSQGSGYT
TRBJ2-2 few TRBV7-8 ASSLIGEATGELF
TRBJ1-5 few TRBV19 ASSGTGGYQPQH
TRBJ2-1 . TRBV29-1 SAVGFRVTYNEQF
TRBJ2-1 . TRBV29-1 SVGTYNEQF
TRBJ1-4 . TRBV6-5 ASSKIATNEKLF
TRBJ1-1 . TRBV7-2 ASSPGPAGTLLEAF
TRBJ2-3 few TRBV24-1 ATSDLQVAASTDTQY
TRBJ2-5 . TRBV5-4 ASSRPPSAGGEETQY
TRBJ2-2 many TRBV7-8 ASRYRENTGELF
TRBJ2-3 many TRBV11-2 ASSLVGARDHTDTQY
TRBJ1-4 few TRBV7-2 ASTSDEKLF
TRBJ1-6 many TRBV7-6 ASSAGTGGSPLH
TRBJ2-5 . TRBV18 ASSPVSNQETQY
TRBJ2-5 . TRBV4-3 ASSQVGLVQETQY
TRBJ2-7 . TRBV28 ASLGSGGYEQY
TRBJ2-7 . TRBV19 ASSNVADGAYEQY
TRBJ2-5 . TRBV6-6 ASSYSGQGAETQY
TRBJ2-2 many TRBV6-6 ASSNDRGPNTGELF
TRBJ2-5 many TRBV7-2 ASSFIKRGETQY
TRBJ2-1 few TRBV27 ASSPRLAGGINEQF
TRBJ1-5 many TRBV6-1 ASSPTWDPGQPQH
TRBJ1-4 . TRBV18 ASSPRQGLYNEKLF
TRBJ2-6 many TRBV12-3/TRBV12-4 ASKSGANVLT
TRBJ2-1 . TRBV10-3 AISELTSGRGRNEQF
TRBJ1-4 . TRBV12-3/TRBV12-4 ASRGGKLSNEKLF
TRBJ2-3 many TRBV4-2 ASSRGAISTDTQY
TRBJ2-1 . TRBV6-6 ASSVWASGGNAQF
TRBJ2-7 . TRBV5-1 ASSPLGEDEQY
TRBJ1-2 many TRBV4-3 ASSQDLGASYGYT
TRBJ2-5 . TRBV6-2/TRBV6-3 ASSLDFASQETQY
TRBJ1-2 many TRBV6-2/TRBV6-3 ASSYSGGDRGYT
TRBJ2-7 many TRBV6-5 ASSVIRDTHGEQY
TRBJ1-1 many TRBV12-3/TRBV12-4 ASSFTGLQAF
TRBJ1-1 . TRBV10-3 AIRMGQGGTEAF
TRBJ2-6 many TRBV27 ASSWYSGANVLT
TRBJ1-1 few TRBV20-1 SARGLTRAEAF